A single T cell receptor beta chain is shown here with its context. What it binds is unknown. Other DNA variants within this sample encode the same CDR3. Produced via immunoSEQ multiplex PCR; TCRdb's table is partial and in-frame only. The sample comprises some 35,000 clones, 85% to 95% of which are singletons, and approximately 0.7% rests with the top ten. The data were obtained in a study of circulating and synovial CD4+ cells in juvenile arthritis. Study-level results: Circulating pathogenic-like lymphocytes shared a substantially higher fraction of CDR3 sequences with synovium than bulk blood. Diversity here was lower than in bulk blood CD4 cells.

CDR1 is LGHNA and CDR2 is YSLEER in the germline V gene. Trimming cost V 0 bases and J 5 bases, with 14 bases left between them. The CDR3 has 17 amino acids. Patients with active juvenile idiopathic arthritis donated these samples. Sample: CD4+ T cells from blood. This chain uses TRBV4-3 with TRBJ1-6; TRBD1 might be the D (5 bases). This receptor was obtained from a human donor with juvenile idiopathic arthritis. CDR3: CASSQDREGTNNSPLHF. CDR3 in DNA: TGCGCCAGCAGCCAAGATCGGGAGGGGACGAATAATTCACCCCTCCACTTT.